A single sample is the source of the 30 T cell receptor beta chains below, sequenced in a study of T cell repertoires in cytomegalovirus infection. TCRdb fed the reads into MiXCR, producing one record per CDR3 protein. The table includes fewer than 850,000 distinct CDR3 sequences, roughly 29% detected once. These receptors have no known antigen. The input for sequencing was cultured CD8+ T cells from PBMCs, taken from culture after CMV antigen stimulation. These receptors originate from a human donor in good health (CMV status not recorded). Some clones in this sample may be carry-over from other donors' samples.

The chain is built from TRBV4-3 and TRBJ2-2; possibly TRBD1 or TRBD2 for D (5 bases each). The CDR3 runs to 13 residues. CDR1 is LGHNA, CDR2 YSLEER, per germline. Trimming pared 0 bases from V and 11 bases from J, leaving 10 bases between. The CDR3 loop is CASSQDTGAELFF. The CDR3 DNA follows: TGCGCCAGCAGCCAAGACACCGGGGCCGAGCTGTTTTTT.

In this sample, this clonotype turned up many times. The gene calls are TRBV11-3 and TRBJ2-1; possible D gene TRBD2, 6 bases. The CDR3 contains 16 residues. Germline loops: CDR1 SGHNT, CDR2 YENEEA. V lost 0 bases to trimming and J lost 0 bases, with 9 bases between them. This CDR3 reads CASSLEAGSSYNEQFF. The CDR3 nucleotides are TGTGCCAGCAGCTTAGAGGCGGGGAGCTCCTACAATGAGCAGTTCTTC.

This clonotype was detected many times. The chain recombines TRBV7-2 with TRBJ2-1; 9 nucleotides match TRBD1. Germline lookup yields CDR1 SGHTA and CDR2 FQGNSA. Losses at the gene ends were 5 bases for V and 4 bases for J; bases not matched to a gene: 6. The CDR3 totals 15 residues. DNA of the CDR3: TGTGCCAGCAGCATGGGACAGGGCCTTTACAATGAGCAGTTCTTC. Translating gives CASSMGQGLYNEQFF.

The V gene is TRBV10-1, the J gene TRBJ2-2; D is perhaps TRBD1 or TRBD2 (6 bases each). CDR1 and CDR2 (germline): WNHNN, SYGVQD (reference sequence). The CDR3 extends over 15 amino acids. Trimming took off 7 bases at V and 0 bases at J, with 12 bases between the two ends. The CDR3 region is CASTPGDTNTGELFF. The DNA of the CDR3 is TGCGCCAGCACTCCGGGGGACACGAACACCGGGGAGCTGTTTTTT.

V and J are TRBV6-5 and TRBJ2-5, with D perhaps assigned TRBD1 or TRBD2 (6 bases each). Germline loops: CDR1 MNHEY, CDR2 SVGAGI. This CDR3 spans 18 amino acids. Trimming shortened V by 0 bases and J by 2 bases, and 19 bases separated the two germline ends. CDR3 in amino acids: CASSYSKVPGASQETQYF. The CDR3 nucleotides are TGTGCCAGCAGTTACTCGAAGGTTCCGGGGGCCTCACAAGAGACCCAGTACTTC.

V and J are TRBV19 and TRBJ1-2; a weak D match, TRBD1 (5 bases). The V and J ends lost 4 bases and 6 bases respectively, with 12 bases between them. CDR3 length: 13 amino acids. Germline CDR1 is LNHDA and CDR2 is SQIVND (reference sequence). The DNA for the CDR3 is TGTGCCAGTAGTACGCAGGGTATCCATGGCTACACCTTC. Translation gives CASSTQGIHGYTF.

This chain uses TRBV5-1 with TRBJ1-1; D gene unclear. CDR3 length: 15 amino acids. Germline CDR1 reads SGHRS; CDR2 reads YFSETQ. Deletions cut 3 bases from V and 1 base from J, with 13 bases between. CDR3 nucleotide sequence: TGCGCCAGCAGCTCCTTTGAGAATGGGAACACTGAAGCTTTCTTT. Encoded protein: CASSSFENGNTEAFF.

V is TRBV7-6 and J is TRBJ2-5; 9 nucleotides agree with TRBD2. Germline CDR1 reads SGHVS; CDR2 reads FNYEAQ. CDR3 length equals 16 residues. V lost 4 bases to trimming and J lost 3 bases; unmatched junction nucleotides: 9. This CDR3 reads CASSSLPGLAEETQYF. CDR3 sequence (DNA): TGTGCCAGCAGCTCCCTGCCGGGACTAGCTGAAGAGACCCAGTACTTC.

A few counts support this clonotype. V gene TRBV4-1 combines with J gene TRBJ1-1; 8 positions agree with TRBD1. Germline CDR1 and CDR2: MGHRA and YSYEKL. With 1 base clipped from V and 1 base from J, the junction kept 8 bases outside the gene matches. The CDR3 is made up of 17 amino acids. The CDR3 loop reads CASSQGGQGFRNTEAFF. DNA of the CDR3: TGCGCCAGCAGCCAAGGAGGACAGGGATTTCGGAACACTGAAGCTTTCTTT.

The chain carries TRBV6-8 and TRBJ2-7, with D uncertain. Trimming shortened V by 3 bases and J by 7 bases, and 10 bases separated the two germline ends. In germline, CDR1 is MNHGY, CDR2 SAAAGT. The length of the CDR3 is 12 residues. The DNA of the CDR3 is TGTGCCAGCAGTTATACGGGTACGGAGCAGTACTTC. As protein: CASSYTGTEQYF.

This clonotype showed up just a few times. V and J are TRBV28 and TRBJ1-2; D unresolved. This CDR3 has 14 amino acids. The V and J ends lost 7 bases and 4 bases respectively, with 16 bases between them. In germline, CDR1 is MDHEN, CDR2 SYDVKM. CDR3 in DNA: TGTGCCAGCAACCCAGTAGGGCAGAGCTATGGCTACACCTTC. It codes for CASNPVGQSYGYTF.

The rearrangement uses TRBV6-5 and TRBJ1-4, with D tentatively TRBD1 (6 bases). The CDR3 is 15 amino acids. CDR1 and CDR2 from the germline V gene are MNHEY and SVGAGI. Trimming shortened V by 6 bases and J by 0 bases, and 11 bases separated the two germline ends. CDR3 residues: CASSKQGSTNEKLFF. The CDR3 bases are TGTGCCAGCAGCAAACAGGGATCAACTAATGAAAAACTGTTTTTT.

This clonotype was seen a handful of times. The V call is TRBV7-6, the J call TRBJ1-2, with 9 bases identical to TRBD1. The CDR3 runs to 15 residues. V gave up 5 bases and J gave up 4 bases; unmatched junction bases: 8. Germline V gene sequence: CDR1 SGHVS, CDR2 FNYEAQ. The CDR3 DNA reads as TGTGCCAGCAGCACCCACAGGGGGCAAGGCTATGGCTACACCTTC. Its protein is CASSTHRGQGYGYTF.

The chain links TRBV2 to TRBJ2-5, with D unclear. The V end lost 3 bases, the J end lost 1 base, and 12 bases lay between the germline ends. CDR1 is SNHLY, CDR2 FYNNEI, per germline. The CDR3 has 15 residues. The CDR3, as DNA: TGTGCCAGCAGTGATATAGTGGGATCCCAAGAGACCCAGTACTTC. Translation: CASSDIVGSQETQYF.

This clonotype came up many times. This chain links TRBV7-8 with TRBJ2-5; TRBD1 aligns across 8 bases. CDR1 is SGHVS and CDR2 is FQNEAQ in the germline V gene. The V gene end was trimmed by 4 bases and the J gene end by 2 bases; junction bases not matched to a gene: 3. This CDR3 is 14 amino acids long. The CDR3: CASSSYRGQETQYF. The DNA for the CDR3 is TGTGCCAGCAGCTCCTACAGGGGGCAAGAGACCCAGTACTTC.

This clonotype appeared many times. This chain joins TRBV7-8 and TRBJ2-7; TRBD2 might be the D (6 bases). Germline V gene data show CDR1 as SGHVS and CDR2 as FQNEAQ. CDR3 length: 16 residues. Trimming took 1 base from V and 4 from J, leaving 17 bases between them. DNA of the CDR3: TGTGCCAGCAGCTTAGGTTGGGGAGGAACCCCTTACGAGCAGTACGTC. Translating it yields CASSLGWGGTPYEQYV.

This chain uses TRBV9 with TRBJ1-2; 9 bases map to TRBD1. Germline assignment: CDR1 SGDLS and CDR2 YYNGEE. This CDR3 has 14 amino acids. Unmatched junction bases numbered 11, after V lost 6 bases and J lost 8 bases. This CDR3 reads CASTSTGGGRGYTF. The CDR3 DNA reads TGTGCCAGCACCTCGACAGGGGGGGGACGGGGCTACACCTTC.

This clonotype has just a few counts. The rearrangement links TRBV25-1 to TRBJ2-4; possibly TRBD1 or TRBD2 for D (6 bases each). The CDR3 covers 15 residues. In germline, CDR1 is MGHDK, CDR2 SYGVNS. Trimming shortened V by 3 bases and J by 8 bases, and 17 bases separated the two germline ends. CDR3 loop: CASSEYTGTGDIQYF. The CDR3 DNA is TGTGCCAGCAGTGAGTACACAGGGACTGGGGACATTCAGTACTTC. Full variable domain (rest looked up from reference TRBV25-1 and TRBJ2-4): EADIYQTPRYLVIGTGKKITLECSQTMGHDKMYWYQQDPGMELHLIHYSYGVNSTEKGDLSSESTVSRIRTEHFPLTLESARPSHTSQYLCASSEYTGTGDIQYFGAGTRLSVL.

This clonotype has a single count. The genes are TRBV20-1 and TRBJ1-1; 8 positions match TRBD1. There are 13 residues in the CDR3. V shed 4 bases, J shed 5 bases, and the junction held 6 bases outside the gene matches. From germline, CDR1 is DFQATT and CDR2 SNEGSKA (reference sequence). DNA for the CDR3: TGCAGTGCTACCCGGACAGGGCGGACTGAAGCTTTCTTT. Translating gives CSATRTGRTEAFF.

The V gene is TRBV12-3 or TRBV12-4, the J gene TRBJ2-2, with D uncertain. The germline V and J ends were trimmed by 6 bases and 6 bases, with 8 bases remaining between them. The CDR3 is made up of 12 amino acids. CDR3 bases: TGTGCCAGCAGATTGGGTTCCGGGGAGCTGTTTTTT. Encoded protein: CASRLGSGELFF.

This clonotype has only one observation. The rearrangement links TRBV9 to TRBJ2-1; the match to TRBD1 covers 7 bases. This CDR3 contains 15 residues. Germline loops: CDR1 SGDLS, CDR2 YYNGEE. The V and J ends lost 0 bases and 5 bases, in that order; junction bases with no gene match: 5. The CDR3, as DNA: TGTGCCAGCAGCGTAGAGTCAGGGGGAAACAATGAGCAGTTCTTC. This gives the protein CASSVESGGNNEQFF.

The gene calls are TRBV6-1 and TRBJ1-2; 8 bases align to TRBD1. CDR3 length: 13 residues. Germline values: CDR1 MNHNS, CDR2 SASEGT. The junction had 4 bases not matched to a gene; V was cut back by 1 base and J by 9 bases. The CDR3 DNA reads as TGTGCCAGCAGTGAAGATACAGGGGGGAGCTACACCTTC. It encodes CASSEDTGGSYTF.

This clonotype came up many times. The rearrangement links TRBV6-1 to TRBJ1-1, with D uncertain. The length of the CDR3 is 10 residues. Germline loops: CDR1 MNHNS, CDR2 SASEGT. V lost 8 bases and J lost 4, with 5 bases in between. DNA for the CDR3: TGTGCCAGCGGCAGCACTGAAGCTTTCTTT. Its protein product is CASGSTEAFF.

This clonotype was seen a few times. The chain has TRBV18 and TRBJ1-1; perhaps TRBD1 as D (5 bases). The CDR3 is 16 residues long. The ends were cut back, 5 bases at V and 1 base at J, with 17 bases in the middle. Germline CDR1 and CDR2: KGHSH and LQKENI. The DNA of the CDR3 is TGTGCCAGCTCAGCGGGGACCGCACTTGAGAACACTGAAGCTTTCTTT. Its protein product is CASSAGTALENTEAFF.

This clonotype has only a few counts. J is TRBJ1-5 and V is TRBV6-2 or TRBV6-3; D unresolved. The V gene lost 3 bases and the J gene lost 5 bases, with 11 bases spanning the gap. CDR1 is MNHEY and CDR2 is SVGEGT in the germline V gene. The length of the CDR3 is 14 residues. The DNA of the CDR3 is TGTGCCAGCAGTTATGGGCAGGAGTATCAGCCCCAGCATTTT. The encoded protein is CASSYGQEYQPQHF.

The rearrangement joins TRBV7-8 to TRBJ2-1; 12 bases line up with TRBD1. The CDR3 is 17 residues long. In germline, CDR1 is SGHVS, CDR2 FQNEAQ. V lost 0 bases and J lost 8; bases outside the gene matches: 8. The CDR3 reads CASSLARDRGLIHEQFF. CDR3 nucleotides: TGTGCCAGCAGCTTAGCTCGGGACAGGGGGCTTATCCATGAGCAGTTCTTC.

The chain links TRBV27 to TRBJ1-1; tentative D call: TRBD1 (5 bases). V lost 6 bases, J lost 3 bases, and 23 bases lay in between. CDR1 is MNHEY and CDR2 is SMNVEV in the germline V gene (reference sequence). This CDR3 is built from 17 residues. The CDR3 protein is CASSPGGPRRFDTEAFF. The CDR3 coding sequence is TGTGCCAGCAGCCCCGGGGGACCACGTAGGTTTGACACTGAAGCTTTCTTT.

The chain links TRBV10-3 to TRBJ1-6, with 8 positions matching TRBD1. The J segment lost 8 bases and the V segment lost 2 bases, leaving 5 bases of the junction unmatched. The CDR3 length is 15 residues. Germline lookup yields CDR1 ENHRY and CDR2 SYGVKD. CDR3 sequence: CAISERQGLDSPLHF. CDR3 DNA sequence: TGTGCCATCAGTGAGAGACAGGGGCTCGATTCACCCCTCCACTTT.

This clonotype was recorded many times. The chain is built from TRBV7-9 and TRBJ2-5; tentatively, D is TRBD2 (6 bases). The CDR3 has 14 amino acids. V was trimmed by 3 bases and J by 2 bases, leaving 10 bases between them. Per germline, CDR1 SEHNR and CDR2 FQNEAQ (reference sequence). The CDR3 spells CASSFGGPQETQYF. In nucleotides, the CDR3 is TGTGCCAGCAGCTTCGGGGGTCCTCAAGAGACCCAGTACTTC.

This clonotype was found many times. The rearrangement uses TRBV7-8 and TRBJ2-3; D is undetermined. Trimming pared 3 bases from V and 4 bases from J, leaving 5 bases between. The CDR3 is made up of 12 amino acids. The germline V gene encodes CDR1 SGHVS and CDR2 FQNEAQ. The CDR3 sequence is CASSFRADTQYF. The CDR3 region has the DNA TGTGCCAGCAGCTTTCGGGCAGATACGCAGTATTTT.